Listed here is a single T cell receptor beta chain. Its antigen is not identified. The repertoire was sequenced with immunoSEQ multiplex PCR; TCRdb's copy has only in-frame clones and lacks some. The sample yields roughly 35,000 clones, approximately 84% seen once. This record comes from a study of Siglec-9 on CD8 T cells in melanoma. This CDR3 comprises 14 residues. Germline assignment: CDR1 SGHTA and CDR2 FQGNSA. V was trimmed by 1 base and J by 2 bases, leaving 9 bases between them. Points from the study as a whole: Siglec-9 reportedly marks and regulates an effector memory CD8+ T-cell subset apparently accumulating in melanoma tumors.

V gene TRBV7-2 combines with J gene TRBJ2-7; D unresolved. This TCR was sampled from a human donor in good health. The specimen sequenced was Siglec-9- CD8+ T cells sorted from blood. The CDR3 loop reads CASSLVGGTYEQYF. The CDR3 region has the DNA TGTGCCAGCAGCTTAGTCGGCGGTACCTACGAGCAGTACTTC.